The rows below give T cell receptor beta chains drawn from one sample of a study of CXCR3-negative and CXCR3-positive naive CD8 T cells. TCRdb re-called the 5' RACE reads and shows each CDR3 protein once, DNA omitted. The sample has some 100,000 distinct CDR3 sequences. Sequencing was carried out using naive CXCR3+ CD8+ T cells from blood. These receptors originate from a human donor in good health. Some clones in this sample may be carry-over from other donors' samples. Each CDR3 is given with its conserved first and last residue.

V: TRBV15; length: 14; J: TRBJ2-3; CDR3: CATSGGGSTDTQYF
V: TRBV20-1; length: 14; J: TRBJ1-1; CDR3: CSARVTEPNTEAFF
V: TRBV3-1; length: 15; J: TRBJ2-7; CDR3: CASSQNRGHYYEQYF
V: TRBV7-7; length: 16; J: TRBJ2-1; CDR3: CASSLLAGGPYNEQFF
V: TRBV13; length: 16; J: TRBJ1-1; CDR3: CASSPKGGGVPNEAFF
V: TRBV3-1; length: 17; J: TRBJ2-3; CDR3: CASSQAVGPLPSLLSYF
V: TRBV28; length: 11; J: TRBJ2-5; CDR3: CASSFSETQYF
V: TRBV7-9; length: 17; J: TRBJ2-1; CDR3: CASSAEPQGPEHNEQFF
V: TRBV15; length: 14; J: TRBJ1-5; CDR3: CATSRGWGNQPQHF
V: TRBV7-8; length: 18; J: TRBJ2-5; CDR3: CASSLGLVSGGFQETQYF
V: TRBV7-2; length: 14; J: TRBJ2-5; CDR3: CASVRGVYQETQYF
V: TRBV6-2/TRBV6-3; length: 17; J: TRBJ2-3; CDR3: CASSPWDSRNPTDTQYF
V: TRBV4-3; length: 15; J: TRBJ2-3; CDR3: CASSHGLAVSDTQYF
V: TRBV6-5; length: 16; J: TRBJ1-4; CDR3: CASSLRTDATNEKLFF
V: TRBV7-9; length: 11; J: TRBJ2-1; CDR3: CASSPSQGAFF
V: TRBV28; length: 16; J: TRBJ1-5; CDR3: CASSTPTSPSGQPQHF
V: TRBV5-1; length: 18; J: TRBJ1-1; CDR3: CASRFSQGSSFGSTEAFF
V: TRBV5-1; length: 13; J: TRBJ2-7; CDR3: CASSLTSDYEQYF
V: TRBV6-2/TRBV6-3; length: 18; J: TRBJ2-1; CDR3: CASSYSTFDSIPYNEQFF
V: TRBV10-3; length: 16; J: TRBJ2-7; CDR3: CAISESRLGLGSEQYF